Listed below are T cell receptor beta chains from one sample, sequenced in a study of T cell clonotyping in hematopoietic cell transplantation. Produced via immunoSEQ multiplex PCR; TCRdb's table is partial and in-frame only. The table has some 40,000 clones, approximately 94% seen once. Input material: peripheral blood mononuclear cells. These TCRs come from a woman aged 50 to 65 in good health. Some clones in this sample may be carry-over from other donors' samples. CDR3s include the opening cysteine and the closing phenylalanine or tryptophan. Fields, in order: D gene, V gene, clone size, J gene, CDR3 protein. The D gene is left open where the match is weak. Clone sizes are given selectively: once, few, many, or a class where the clone is expanded.

>TRBD1|TRBV7-6|-|TRBJ2-5
CASSFGSGQGGETQYF
>-|TRBV4-1|-|TRBJ2-5
CASSHLVGGETQYF
>-|TRBV19|once|TRBJ1-5
CASSTTLYSNQPQHF
>-|TRBV30|-|TRBJ1-3
CGTRGSGNTIYF
>-|TRBV10-2|-|TRBJ1-1
CASSPWNTEAFF
>-|TRBV10-3|-|TRBJ1-4
CAISESGRDNEKLFF
>TRBD2|TRBV2|-|TRBJ2-3
CASTGLAGAGGDTQYF
>TRBD1|TRBV5-1|-|TRBJ1-2
CASGQGTGLGYGYTF
>TRBD1|TRBV10-3|-|TRBJ1-1
CAISAQGAEAFF
>-|TRBV19|few|TRBJ1-5
CARWGGLNQPQHF
>TRBD1|TRBV27|-|TRBJ1-4
CASSTRTGGDEKLFF
>-|TRBV10-3|-|TRBJ2-3
CAISEDGTDTQYF
>-|TRBV6-5|-|TRBJ1-5
CASSYELEGPQHF
>-|TRBV2|-|TRBJ2-3
CASSETGSTDTQYF
>-|TRBV2|-|TRBJ2-7
CASISRSAGYRSSEQYF
>TRBD1|TRBV10-3|once|TRBJ2-2
CAISNRDRGLSGELFF
>-|TRBV6-6|once|TRBJ1-6
CASSYRGFSSPLHF
>-|TRBV7-9|-|TRBJ1-2
CASSFSSYGYTF
>-|TRBV7-2|-|TRBJ2-2
CASSLDAGPTGELFF
>TRBD1|TRBV5-4|-|TRBJ2-7
CASSIDRVDEQYF
>TRBD2|TRBV11-2|-|TRBJ2-2
CASSLAGGSVGELFF
>-|TRBV4-2|once|TRBJ1-4
CASSPDTTRATNEKLFF
>-|TRBV4-3|-|TRBJ1-5
CASSQDRHQPQHF